What follows is one TCR beta chain and its context. The antigen remains unidentified. Caucasian adults living in Nashville, Tennessee, provided all samples. Assay: immunoSEQ multiplex PCR; the TCRdb copy retains only in-frame clones and omits some. The sample has 950,000 to 1,100,000 clones, about 77% seen once. Trimming took off 4 bases at V and 2 bases at J, with 11 bases between the two ends. The germline V gene encodes CDR1 SGHTA and CDR2 FQGNSA. CDR3 length: 14 residues. The data originate from a study of shared clonotypes between healthy human individuals. Study conclusions and caveats: Memory subsets had estimated richness that was generally smaller than that of naive subsets.

The sequence derives from a man aged 18 to 29 in good health. The sequenced sample consisted of memory CD4+ T cells sorted from blood. The subset denotes: CD45RA-negative fraction. The chain uses TRBV7-2 and TRBJ2-5; possible D gene TRBD1, 5 bases. The DNA of the CDR3 is TGTGCCAGCAGCTCGCAGGGTGTTCAAGAGACCCAGTACTTC. This sequence encodes CASSSQGVQETQYF.